This entry describes one T cell receptor (beta chain). The target of this receptor is not known. Since a far larger clone is one base different, this is likely a read error. This sample includes further DNA sequences coding for the same CDR3. Donors were healthy HIV-negative adults with no recently reported acute infections or vaccinations. All donors were Caucasian adults living in Nashville, Tennessee, USA. CD4+ T cells were enriched through magnetic negative selection, after which naive cells were positively selected on CD45RA and the remaining negative fraction served as the memory subset. After blood collection by leukapheresis, PBMCs were isolated using Ficoll-Histopaque density gradient centrifugation and then cryopreserved in the vapor phase of liquid nitrogen. Analytical flow cytometry was used to check the purity and quantity of each magnetically sorted T cell population. Genomic DNA was isolated from every sorted fraction and measured by UV absorbance on a Nanodrop 2000c.

CDR1 and CDR2 (GTSNPN, SVGIG) derive from the germline V gene (reference sequence). Including cysteine and phenylalanine, the CDR3 has 15 amino acids. Only the CDR3 part of the read is kept: 45 bases, read in frame from the first base. These data originate in a study of shared clonotypes between healthy human individuals (dated by TCRdb to about 2020). For the wider study: The cohort included three men and a couple of women between 18 and 49 years of age. To estimate repertoire size and how much clonotypes are shared between individuals, the study performed deep sequencing of blood TCR repertoires from a few healthy adults. Libraries were prepared and TCR repertoires were sequenced by different laboratories using diverse techniques, in order to increase sequencing depth and limit assay-specific biases. For each donor, CD4 naive and CD4 memory were each given three plates, CD8 naive was given two plates, and CD8 memory was given one plate. Each donor's leukapheresis produced roughly between about 0.8 and 8.9 billion PBMCs. General study outcomes and caveats: The genetic and exposure-history diversity represented was limited by the small number of donors. Sampling was limited to blood, and TCR repertoires in tissue likely differ from TCR repertoires in blood. Incomplete sequencing was indicated by rarefaction of sorted-subset datasets, despite the large sequencing depth. Naive subsets generally had larger estimated clonotype richness than memory subsets. Pairwise subsampling led to the expectation that sequencing depth would affect the degree of clonotype sharing among donors. Approximately 5% of naive CD4, 3.5% of naive CD8, approximately 2% of memory CD4, and around 0.4% of memory CD8 clonotypes were shared across four donors. Clonotypes shared by all four sorted-subset donors showed higher generation probabilities than non-shared clonotypes.

Using the deep immunoSEQ assay, multiplex PCR amplified TCR CDR3 regions from genomic DNA. For each cell subset, the extracted genomic DNA was distributed evenly across all wells of several immunoSEQ 96-well plates, and each plate served as one replicate. For sorted subsets, 200 to 250 ng of genomic DNA, equivalent to roughly 30,000 T cell genomes, went into each replicate PCR. Purified libraries were quantified with a Qubit 3.0 fluorometer, sized on a Bioanalyzer 2100, and re-quantified with the KAPA Library Quantification kit. Each immunoSEQ 96-well plate was sequenced on its own single-read 150-cycle Illumina NextSeq 550 flow cell. Per the authors' processing: Because only junctional sequences without quality scores were contained in the immunoSEQ output, filtering matching that applied to full-length reads could not be performed. To assign V/J genes and CDR3, sequences were annotated using PyIR, a Python wrapper for IgBLAST v1.9, with IMGT germline references. Reads were filtered out if the reads had weak V/J assignments (E-value above 1e-6), no CDR3, stop codons, out-of-frame junctions, or ambiguous translated residues. V3J clonotypes were defined as sequences sharing an identical inferred V gene, J gene, and CDR3 amino acid sequence. Percentage overlap between repertoires was calculated by dividing the number of shared unique clonotypes by the size of the smaller repertoire. Richness of each repertoire was evaluated using RTK rarefaction, the Chao1 estimator, and Recon v2.1 estimates of unobserved clonotypes. OLGA was used to compute generation probabilities for all TCRbeta clonotypes that the gDNA method yielded from a few donors. The source is immuneACCESS, and TCRdb retained only in-frame sequences with V and J called. Part of the clones is not carried over; for the studies checked, unresolved V genes explain less than half of this, and the remainder is unexplained. V, J and clone size reflect that table, while D and trimming were determined from the DNA. This sample lists some 1 million clones; roughly 70% were detected once. The ten top clones hold over 1.3% of the sample.

This sequence was found in a man aged 18 to 29 in good health. The sequencing sample was made of memory CD4+ T cells sorted from blood. The label giving this sample's cell subset or site can be read as: CD45RA-negative fraction. The sequence joins TRBV30 to TRBJ1-1, with TRBD1 perhaps the D gene, on 5 matching bases. Here is the DNA: TGTGCCTGGAGTGTATTGTCAGGGATGAACACTGAGGCTTTCTTT. Protein translation: CAWSVLSGMNTEAFF. With all but the CDR3 taken from the reference TRBV30 and TRBJ1-1 genes, the full variable domain is: SQTIHQWPATLVQPVGSPLSLECTVEGTSNPNLYWYRQAAGRGLQLLFYSVGIGQISSEVPQNLSASRPQDRQFILSSKKLLLSDSGFYLCAWSVLSGMNTEAFFGQGTRLTVV.